These T cell receptor beta chains were read from a single sample in a study of blood T cell repertoires in COVID-19. TCRdb keeps only in-frame clones here, not all; method: immunoSEQ multiplex PCR. The repertoire holds approximately 30,000 clones, with around 89% as singletons. The specimen was peripheral blood. The receptors shown here come from a woman between 40 and 55 years old with active or convalescent COVID-19. CDR3s include the opening cysteine and the closing phenylalanine or tryptophan. A D gene is named only where the DNA matches it firmly. Clone size, where shown, is once, few, many, or a class for clones that have expanded.

V gene: TRBV2
D gene: -
J gene: TRBJ2-1
clone size: -
CDR3 DNA: TGTGCCAGCAGTCTGGGACTTGGACTAGAGCAGTTCTTC
CDR3 protein: CASSLGLGLEQFF

V gene: TRBV7-3
D gene: -
J gene: TRBJ2-2
clone size: -
CDR3 DNA: TGTGCCAGCAGCCCGCGGCCGACCGTTGGTGTGGTTGGCGGGGAGCTGTTTTTT
CDR3 protein: CASSPRPTVGVVGGELFF

V gene: TRBV18
D gene: -
J gene: TRBJ1-1
clone size: -
CDR3 DNA: TGTGCCAGCTCACCCGCTGGGGTAACCGGGGGTGAAGCTTTCTTT
CDR3 protein: CASSPAGVTGGEAFF

V gene: TRBV7-3
D gene: TRBD1
J gene: TRBJ1-2
clone size: -
CDR3 DNA: TGTGCCAGCAGCGAACAGGGGAGGTATGGCTACACCTTC
CDR3 protein: CASSEQGRYGYTF

V gene: TRBV7-6
D gene: -
J gene: TRBJ2-2
clone size: -
CDR3 DNA: TGTGCCAGCAGCTTAGGTAGAGACGGGGAGCTGTTTTTT
CDR3 protein: CASSLGRDGELFF

V gene: TRBV7-9
D gene: TRBD1
J gene: TRBJ1-4
clone size: -
CDR3 DNA: TGTGCCAGCAGCCCTCGGACAGGGCAGGACGAAAAACTGTTTTTT
CDR3 protein: CASSPRTGQDEKLFF

V gene: TRBV10-2
D gene: TRBD1
J gene: TRBJ1-1
clone size: -
CDR3 DNA: TGCGCCAGCCGCGAAGGGACAGTTAACACTGAAGCTTTCTTT
CDR3 protein: CASREGTVNTEAFF

V gene: TRBV19
D gene: -
J gene: TRBJ1-2
clone size: -
CDR3 DNA: TGTGCCAGTAGTGTATTGCTCGGACTGAACTATGGCTACACCTTC
CDR3 protein: CASSVLLGLNYGYTF

V gene: TRBV27
D gene: TRBD1
J gene: TRBJ1-1
clone size: -
CDR3 DNA: TGTGCCAGCAGTTTAGGTCAGGGGGGTCAAGTCGCTGAAGCTTTCTTT
CDR3 protein: CASSLGQGGQVAEAFF

V gene: TRBV5-1
D gene: TRBD2
J gene: TRBJ2-1
clone size: -
CDR3 DNA: TGCGCCAGCAGCTTCTTTAGCGGGAGGGCCTCCTACAATGAGCAGTTCTTC
CDR3 protein: CASSFFSGRASYNEQFF

V gene: TRBV28
D gene: -
J gene: TRBJ1-2
clone size: -
CDR3 DNA: TGTGCCAGCAGCGGAACCGGACAGCACTATGGCTACACCTTC
CDR3 protein: CASSGTGQHYGYTF

V gene: TRBV10-3
D gene: TRBD2
J gene: TRBJ2-5
clone size: -
CDR3 DNA: TGTGCCATCAGTGAGATTTCCGGGACTAGCGGGAGTACCCCCCAAGAGACCCAGTACTTC
CDR3 protein: CAISEISGTSGSTPQETQYF

V gene: TRBV15
D gene: -
J gene: TRBJ2-7
clone size: -
CDR3 DNA: TGTGCCACCAGCAATCGTGGGGGGTCCTACGAGCAGTACTTC
CDR3 protein: CATSNRGGSYEQYF

V gene: TRBV28
D gene: TRBD2
J gene: TRBJ2-5
clone size: -
CDR3 DNA: TGTGCCAGCAGTATGGGACTAGCGGGAGGTCTCGCAGAGACCCAGTACTTC
CDR3 protein: CASSMGLAGGLAETQYF

V gene: TRBV5-1
D gene: TRBD1
J gene: TRBJ1-2
clone size: -
CDR3 DNA: TGCGCCAGCAGCTTGGAGGGACAGGGCTATGGCTACACCTTC
CDR3 protein: CASSLEGQGYGYTF

V gene: TRBV11-1
D gene: TRBD2
J gene: TRBJ2-7
clone size: once
CDR3 DNA: TGTGCCAGCAGCCCGACCGGACTAGCGGGACGAGGCGAGCAGTACTTC
CDR3 protein: CASSPTGLAGRGEQYF

V gene: TRBV6-6
D gene: TRBD1
J gene: TRBJ2-3
clone size: -
CDR3 DNA: TGTGCCAGCCGGCAGGGGGCTAGCACAGATACGCAGTATTTT
CDR3 protein: CASRQGASTDTQYF

V gene: TRBV3-1/TRBV3-2
D gene: -
J gene: TRBJ2-3
clone size: once
CDR3 DNA: TGTGCCAGCAGCCAAGATTGGGCTAGCGCAGATACGCAGTATTTT
CDR3 protein: CASSQDWASADTQYF

V gene: TRBV2
D gene: TRBD1
J gene: TRBJ1-6
clone size: -
CDR3 DNA: TGTGCCAGCACCTCCACAGGGGTGAATTCACCCCTCCACTTT
CDR3 protein: CASTSTGVNSPLHF

V gene: TRBV7-9
D gene: TRBD2
J gene: TRBJ2-3
clone size: -
CDR3 DNA: TGTGCCAGCAGCCCACCCGCGGGGGTCAGCACAGATACGCAGTATTTT
CDR3 protein: CASSPPAGVSTDTQYF

V gene: TRBV30
D gene: -
J gene: TRBJ1-1
clone size: once
CDR3 DNA: TGTGCCTGGAGTCGGGCCAAACAAGGAGGGGCTTTCTTT
CDR3 protein: CAWSRAKQGGAFF

V gene: TRBV6-1
D gene: -
J gene: TRBJ1-2
clone size: -
CDR3 DNA: TGTGCCAGCAGTGATTGGGGGGTCGGCTATGGCTACACCTTC
CDR3 protein: CASSDWGVGYGYTF

V gene: TRBV7-2
D gene: -
J gene: TRBJ2-2
clone size: -
CDR3 DNA: TGTGCCAGCAGCTTAGATAGGGGCAGAACCGGGGAGCTGTTTTTT
CDR3 protein: CASSLDRGRTGELFF